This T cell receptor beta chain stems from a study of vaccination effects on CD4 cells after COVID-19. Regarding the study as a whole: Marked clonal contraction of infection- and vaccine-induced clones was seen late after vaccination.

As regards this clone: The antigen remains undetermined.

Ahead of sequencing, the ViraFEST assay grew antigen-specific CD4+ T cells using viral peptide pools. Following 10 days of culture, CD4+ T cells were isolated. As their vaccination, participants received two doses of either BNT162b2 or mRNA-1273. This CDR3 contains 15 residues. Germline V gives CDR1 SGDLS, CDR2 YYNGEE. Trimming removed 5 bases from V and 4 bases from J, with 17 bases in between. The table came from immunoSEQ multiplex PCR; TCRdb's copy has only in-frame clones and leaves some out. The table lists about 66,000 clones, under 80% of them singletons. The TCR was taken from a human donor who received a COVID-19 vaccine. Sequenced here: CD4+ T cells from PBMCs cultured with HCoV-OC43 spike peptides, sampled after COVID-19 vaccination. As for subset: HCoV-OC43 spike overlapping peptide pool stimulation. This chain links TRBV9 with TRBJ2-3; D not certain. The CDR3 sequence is CASRPLPGKSDTQYF. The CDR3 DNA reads TGTGCCAGCAGGCCCCTACCGGGTAAATCAGATACGCAGTATTTT.